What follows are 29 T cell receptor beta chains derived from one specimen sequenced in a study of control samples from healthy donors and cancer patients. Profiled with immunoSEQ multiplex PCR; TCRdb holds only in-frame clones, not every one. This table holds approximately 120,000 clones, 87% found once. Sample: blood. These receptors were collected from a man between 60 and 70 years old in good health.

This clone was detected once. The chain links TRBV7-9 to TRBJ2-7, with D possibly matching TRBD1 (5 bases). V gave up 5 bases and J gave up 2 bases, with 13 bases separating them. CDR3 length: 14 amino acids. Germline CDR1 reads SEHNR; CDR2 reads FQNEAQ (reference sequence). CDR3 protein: CASSPKGNPYEQYF. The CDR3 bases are TGTGCCAGCAGCCCAAAGGGGAATCCCTACGAGCAGTACTTC.

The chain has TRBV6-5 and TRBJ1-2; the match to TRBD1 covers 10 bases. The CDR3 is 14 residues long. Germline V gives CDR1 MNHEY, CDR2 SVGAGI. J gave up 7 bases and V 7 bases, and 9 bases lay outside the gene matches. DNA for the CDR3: TGTGCCAGCATCTCGGACAGGGGGAATTCTGGCTACACCTTC. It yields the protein CASISDRGNSGYTF.

DNA of the CDR3: TGTGCCAGCAGCTCTTTAACCCAGGGGGACGATGAAAAACTGTTTTTT. It encodes CASSSLTQGDDEKLFF. The rearrangement joins TRBV5-6 to TRBJ1-4; 7 bases line up with TRBD1. Germline CDR1 reads SGHDT; CDR2 reads YYEEEE. The CDR3 runs 16 residues. Trimming cost V 3 bases and J 6 bases; bases outside gene matches: 11.

CDR3 nucleotides: TGCGCCAGCAGCTGGACTAGCGGGGGGTTAGATACGCAGTATTTT. Amino acid sequence: CASSWTSGGLDTQYF. V usage is TRBV5-1 and J usage is TRBJ2-3, with TRBD2 identical over 14 bases. The CDR3 runs to 15 residues. The V segment lost 3 bases and the J segment 5 bases; nucleotides outside the gene matches: 2. Germline V gene lookup returns CDR1 SGHRS and CDR2 YFSETQ.

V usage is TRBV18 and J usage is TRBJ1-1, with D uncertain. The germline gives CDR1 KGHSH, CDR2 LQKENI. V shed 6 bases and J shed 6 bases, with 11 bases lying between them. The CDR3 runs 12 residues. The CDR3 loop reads CASSPSEAEAFF. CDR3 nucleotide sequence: TGTGCCAGCTCCCCCTCCGAGGCTGAAGCTTTCTTT.

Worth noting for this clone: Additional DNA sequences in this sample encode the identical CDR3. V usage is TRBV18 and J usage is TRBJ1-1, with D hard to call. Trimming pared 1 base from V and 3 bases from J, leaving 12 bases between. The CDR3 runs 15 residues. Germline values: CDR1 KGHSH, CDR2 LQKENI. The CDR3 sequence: CASSPQTGMDTEAFF. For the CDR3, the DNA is TGTGCCAGCTCACCACAAACGGGGATGGACACTGAAGCTTTCTTT.

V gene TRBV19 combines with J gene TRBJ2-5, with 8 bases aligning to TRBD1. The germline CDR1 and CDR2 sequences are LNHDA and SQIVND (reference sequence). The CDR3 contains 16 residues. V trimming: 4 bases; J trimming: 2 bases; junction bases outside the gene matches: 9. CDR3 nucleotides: TGTGCCAGTAGTACCGGACAGGGAGAGGTGCAAGAGACCCAGTACTTC. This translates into CASSTGQGEVQETQYF. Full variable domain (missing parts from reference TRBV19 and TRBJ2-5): DGGITQSPKYLFRKEGQNVTLSCEQNLNHDAMYWYRQDPGQGLRLIYYSQIVNDFQKGDIAEGYSVSREKKESFPLTVTSAQKNPTAFYLCASSTGQGEVQETQYFGPGTRLLVL.

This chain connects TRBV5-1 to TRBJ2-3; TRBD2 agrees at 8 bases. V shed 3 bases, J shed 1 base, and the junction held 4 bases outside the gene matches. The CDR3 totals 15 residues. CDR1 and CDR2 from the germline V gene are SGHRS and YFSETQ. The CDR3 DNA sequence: TGCGCCAGCAGCTGGGCGACTAGCGGCACAGATACGCAGTATTTT. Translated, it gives CASSWATSGTDTQYF.

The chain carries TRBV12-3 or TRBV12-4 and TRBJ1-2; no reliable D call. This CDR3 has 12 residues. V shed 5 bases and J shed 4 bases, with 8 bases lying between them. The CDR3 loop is CASSEDGYGYTF. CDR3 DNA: TGTGCCAGCAGTGAGGACGGCTATGGCTACACCTTC.

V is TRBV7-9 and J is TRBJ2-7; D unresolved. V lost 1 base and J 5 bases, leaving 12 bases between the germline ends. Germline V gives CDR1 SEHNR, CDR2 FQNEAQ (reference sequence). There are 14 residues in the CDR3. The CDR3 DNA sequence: TGTGCCAGCAGCTTAGTCACCCTGCCCCACGAGCAGTACTTC. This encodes CASSLVTLPHEQYF.

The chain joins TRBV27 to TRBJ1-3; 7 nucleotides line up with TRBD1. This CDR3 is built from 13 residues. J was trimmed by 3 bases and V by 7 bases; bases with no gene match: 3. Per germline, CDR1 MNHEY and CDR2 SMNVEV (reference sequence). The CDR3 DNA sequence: TGTGCCAGCATGGACAGGATTGGAAACACCATATATTTT. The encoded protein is CASMDRIGNTIYF.

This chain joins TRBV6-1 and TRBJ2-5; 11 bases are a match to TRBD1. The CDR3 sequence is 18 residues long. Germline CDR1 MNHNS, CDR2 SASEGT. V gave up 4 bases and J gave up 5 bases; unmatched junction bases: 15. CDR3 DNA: TGTGCCAGCAGTGTCAAATCCGGGACAGGGGGGTCAGGGGAGACCCAGTACTTC. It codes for CASSVKSGTGGSGETQYF.

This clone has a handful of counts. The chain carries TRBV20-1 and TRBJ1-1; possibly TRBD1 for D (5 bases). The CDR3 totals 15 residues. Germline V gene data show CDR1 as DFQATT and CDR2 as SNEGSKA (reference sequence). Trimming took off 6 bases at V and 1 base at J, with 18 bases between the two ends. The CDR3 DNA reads TGCAGTGCGAGTACGGGGCGAGTTACGAACACTGAAGCTTTCTTT. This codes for CSASTGRVTNTEAFF.

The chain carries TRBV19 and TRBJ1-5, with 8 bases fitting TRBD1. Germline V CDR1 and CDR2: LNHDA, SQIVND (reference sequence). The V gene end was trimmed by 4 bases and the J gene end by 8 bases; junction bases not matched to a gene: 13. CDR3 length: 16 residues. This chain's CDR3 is CASSTFGQGEGEPQHF. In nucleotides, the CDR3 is TGTGCCAGTAGTACATTTGGACAGGGCGAGGGGGAGCCCCAGCATTTT.

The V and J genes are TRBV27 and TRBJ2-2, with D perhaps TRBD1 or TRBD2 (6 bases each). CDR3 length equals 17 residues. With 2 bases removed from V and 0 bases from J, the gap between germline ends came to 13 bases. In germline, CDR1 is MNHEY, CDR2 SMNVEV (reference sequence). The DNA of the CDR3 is TGTGCCAGCAGTTTACTCGGGGGCACCTCGAACACCGGGGAGCTGTTTTTT. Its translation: CASSLLGGTSNTGELFF.

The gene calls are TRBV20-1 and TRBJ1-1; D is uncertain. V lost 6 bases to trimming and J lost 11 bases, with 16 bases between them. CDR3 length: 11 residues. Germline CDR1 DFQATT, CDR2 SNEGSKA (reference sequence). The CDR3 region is CSARLGSWAFF. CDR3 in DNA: TGCAGTGCCCGGTTGGGGTCTTGGGCTTTCTTT.

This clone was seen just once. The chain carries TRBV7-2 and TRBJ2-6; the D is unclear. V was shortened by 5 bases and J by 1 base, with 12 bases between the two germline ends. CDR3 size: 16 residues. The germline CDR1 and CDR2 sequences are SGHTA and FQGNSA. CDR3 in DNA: TGTGCCAGCAGCCCGAAGACCGGATCTGGGGCCAACGTCCTGACTTTC. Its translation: CASSPKTGSGANVLTF. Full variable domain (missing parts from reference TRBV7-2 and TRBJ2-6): GAGVSQSPSNKVTEKGKDVELRCDPISGHTALYWYRQSLGQGLEFLIYFQGNSAPDKSGLPSDRFSAERTGGSVSTLTIQRTQQEDSAVYLCASSPKTGSGANVLTFGAGSRLTVL.

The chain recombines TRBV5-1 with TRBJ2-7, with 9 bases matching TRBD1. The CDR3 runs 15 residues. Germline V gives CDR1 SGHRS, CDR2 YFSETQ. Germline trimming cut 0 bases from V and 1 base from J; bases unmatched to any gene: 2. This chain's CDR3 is CASSLGTGESYEQYF. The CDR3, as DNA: TGCGCCAGCAGCTTGGGGACAGGGGAATCCTACGAGCAGTACTTC.

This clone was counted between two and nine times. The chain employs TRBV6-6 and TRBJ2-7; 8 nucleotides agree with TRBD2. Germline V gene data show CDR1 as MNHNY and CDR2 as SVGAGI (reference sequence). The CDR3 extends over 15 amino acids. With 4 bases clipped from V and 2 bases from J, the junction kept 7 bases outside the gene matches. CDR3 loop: CASSSGGGPAYEQYF. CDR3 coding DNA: TGTGCCAGCAGTTCGGGCGGGGGGCCCGCCTACGAGCAGTACTTC.

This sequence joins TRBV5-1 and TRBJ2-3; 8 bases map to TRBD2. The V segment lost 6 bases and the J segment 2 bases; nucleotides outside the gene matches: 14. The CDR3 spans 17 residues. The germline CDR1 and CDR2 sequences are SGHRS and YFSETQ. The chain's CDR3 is CASTLGGGTLNTDTQYF. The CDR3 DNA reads TGCGCCAGCACCTTAGGCGGGGGGACATTAAACACAGATACGCAGTATTTT.

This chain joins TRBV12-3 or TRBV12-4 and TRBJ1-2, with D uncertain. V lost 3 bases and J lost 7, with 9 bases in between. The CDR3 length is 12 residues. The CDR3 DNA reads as TGTGCCAGCAGTTTTGTAGGTAGTGGCTACACCTTC. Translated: CASSFVGSGYTF.

The CDR3 protein is CASSQGGSSYNSPLHF. The CDR3 region has the DNA TGCGCCAGCAGCCAAGGAGGGAGCTCCTATAATTCACCCCTCCACTTT. The chain is built from TRBV4-3 and TRBJ1-6; D ambiguous. CDR3 length equals 16 residues. CDR1 is LGHNA and CDR2 is YSLEER in the germline V gene. Trimming cost V 1 base and J 0 bases, with 7 bases left between them.

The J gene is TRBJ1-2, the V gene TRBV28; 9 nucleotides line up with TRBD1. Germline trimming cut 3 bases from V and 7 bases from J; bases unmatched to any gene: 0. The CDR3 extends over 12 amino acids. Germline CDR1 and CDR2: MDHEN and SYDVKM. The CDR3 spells CASSLGQGGYTF. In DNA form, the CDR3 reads TGTGCCAGCAGTTTGGGACAGGGTGGCTACACCTTC.

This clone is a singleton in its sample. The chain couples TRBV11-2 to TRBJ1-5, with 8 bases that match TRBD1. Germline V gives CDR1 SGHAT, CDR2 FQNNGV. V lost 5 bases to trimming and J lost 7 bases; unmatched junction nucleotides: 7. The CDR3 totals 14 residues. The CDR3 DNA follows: TGTGCCAGCAGCCGGACAGGGCTTGGACAGCCCCAGCATTTT. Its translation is CASSRTGLGQPQHF.

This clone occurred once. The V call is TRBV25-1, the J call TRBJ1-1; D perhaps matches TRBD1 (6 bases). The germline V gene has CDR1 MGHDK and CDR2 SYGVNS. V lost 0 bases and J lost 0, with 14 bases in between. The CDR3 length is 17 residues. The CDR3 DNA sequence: TGTGCCAGCAGTGAATATTCAATTGGGGGCCTGAACACTGAAGCTTTCTTT. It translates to CASSEYSIGGLNTEAFF.

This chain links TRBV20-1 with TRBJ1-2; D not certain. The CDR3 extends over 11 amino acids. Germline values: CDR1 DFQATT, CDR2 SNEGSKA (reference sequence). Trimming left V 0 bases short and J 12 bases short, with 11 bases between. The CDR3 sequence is CSARELGDHTF. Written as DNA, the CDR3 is TGCAGTGCTAGAGAGCTTGGAGACCACACCTTC.

The CDR3 sequence is CASSSGGSHSPLHF. The DNA for the CDR3 is TGTGCCAGCAGCAGTGGAGGATCCCATTCACCCCTCCACTTT. This chain connects TRBV5-8 to TRBJ1-6; D gene ambiguous. Germline CDR1 and CDR2: SGHTS and YDEGEE. Deletions cut 4 bases from V and 8 bases from J, with 13 bases between. The CDR3 totals 14 residues. The complete variable domain, with remaining parts taken from reference TRBV5-8 and TRBJ1-6, reads EAGVTQSPTHLIKTRGQQATLRCSPISGHTSVYWYQQALGLGLQFLLWYDEGEERNRGNFPPRFSGRQFPNYSSELNVNALELEDSALYLCASSSGGSHSPLHFGNGTRLTVT.

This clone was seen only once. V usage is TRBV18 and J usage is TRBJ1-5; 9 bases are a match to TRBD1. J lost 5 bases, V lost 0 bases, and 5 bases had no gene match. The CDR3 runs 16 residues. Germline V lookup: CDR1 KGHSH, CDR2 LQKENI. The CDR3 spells CASSPPNRGQDQPQHF. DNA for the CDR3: TGTGCCAGCTCACCACCCAACAGGGGGCAGGATCAGCCCCAGCATTTT.

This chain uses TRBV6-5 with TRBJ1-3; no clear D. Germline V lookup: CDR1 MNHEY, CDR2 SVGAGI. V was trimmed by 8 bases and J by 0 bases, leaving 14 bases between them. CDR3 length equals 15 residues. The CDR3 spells CASREWDTSGNTIYF. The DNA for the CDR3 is TGTGCCAGCCGAGAATGGGATACCTCTGGAAACACCATATATTTT.